A selection of T cell receptor beta chains follows, all from one sample in a study of blood T cell repertoires in COVID-19. Sequenced by immunoSEQ multiplex PCR; TCRdb stores in-frame clones only, minus some. The sample shows around 52,000 clones, about 80% of them seen only once. Sequenced sample: peripheral blood. The receptor source for this set is a woman in her sixties with acute or convalescent COVID-19. CDR3s include the opening cysteine and the closing phenylalanine or tryptophan. Fields, in order: V gene, CDR3 protein.

V: TRBV4-2; CDR3: CASSLDSLGELFF
V: TRBV4-1; CDR3: CASSQDRTGGQPQHF
V: TRBV7-2; CDR3: CASSPRTGVNQPQHF
V: TRBV4-2; CDR3: CASSQTSGSPGELFF
V: TRBV24-1; CDR3: CATSDRDRRGDTQYF
V: TRBV12-3/TRBV12-4; CDR3: CASTIQGTEAFF
V: TRBV19; CDR3: CASSMWQGTEAFF
V: TRBV4-1; CDR3: CASSQDRTWRETQYF
V: TRBV18; CDR3: CASRRSGDRDTQYF
V: TRBV6-5; CDR3: CATAVTGVTGNTIYF
V: TRBV4-3; CDR3: CASSQDSAVRDTQYF
V: TRBV3-1/TRBV3-2; CDR3: CASSQDWSSGGGAKETQYF
V: TRBV29-1; CDR3: CSVVRGGEAFF
V: TRBV6-2/TRBV6-3; CDR3: CASSTPVRPGTANTEAFF
V: TRBV6-5; CDR3: CASSPRTSGGAGVLF
V: TRBV7-2; CDR3: CASSSPRRTSGGVLDTQYF
V: TRBV25-1; CDR3: CASSRTSGDAQYF
V: TRBV19; CDR3: CASSTQGLSEAFF
V: TRBV4-3; CDR3: CASSQDSKGRGYGYTF
V: TRBV7-9; CDR3: CASSLGTSGNTIYF
V: TRBV20-1; CDR3: CSATRKETQYF
V: TRBV18; CDR3: CASSPSENQPQHF
V: TRBV5-6; CDR3: CASTIDNEKLFF
V: TRBV10-3; CDR3: CAIRQASGNTIYF
V: TRBV4-2; CDR3: CASSQFRGVEDTQYF
V: TRBV7-8; CDR3: CASSSRDRGTDTQYF
V: TRBV6-5; CDR3: CASSYSNRGLTEAFF
V: TRBV7-9; CDR3: CASSLVRAGANVLTF
V: TRBV6-5; CDR3: CASRTWTVGLEPQHF
V: TRBV19; CDR3: CASSIVGDTYTEAFF
V: TRBV7-6; CDR3: CASSLAPGTDRTEAFF
V: TRBV29-1; CDR3: CSVDRSGTLNTEAFF
V: TRBV30; CDR3: CAWGFRGTSYGYTF
V: TRBV7-9; CDR3: CASSLGGSLRPQHF
V: TRBV6-5; CDR3: CASSIAGEVFEQYF
V: TRBV4-1; CDR3: CASSQVTGEDEKLFF
V: TRBV27; CDR3: CASRRLGTDTQYF
V: TRBV5-1; CDR3: CASSPGQIIYGYTF
V: TRBV7-2; CDR3: CASSLGDTSGAYNEQFF
V: TRBV5-1; CDR3: CASSPRSSGLQETQYF
V: TRBV6-5; CDR3: CASIREAGYNSPLHF
V: TRBV27; CDR3: CASSDRGRGEQYF